The present TCR beta chain was sequenced within a study of cytomegalovirus exposure and HLA in healthy donors. Across the whole study: Previous work identified roughly 120 million unique TCR beta sequences from around 200 million T cells.

From germline, CDR1 is SGHAT and CDR2 FQNNGV. Trimming left V 8 bases short and J 10 bases short, with 15 bases between. The length of the CDR3 is 12 residues. The PCR contained 60 Vbeta and 13 Jbeta primers. Generated by immunoSEQ multiplex PCR, the TCRdb table keeps only in-frame clones and is missing some. This sample yields more than 30,000 clones, of which 74% are seen a single time; approximately 6% belongs to the top ten. As regards this clone: Its antigen is still unknown.

Points from the study as a whole: A later analysis reported that several of the most significant clusters appeared to be linked to common viral pathogens, among them Epstein-Barr virus.

The chain carries TRBV11-2 and TRBJ2-1, with a tentative D call TRBD2 (6 bases). The TCR originated in a man aged 25 to 45 in good health and CMV-seronegative. The sample comprised PBMCs. The CDR3 coding sequence is TGTGCCAGCGGACGGGGGTCCACGGAGCAGTTCTTC. Its protein is CASGRGSTEQFF.